This T cell receptor (beta chain) was profiled in a study of cytomegalovirus exposure and HLA in healthy donors. Sequencing was performed with immunoSEQ multiplex PCR; in TCRdb, only in-frame clones are kept and a portion is missing. The sample has around 250,000 clones, 90% seen once. Per the germline V gene, CDR1 is SNHLY and CDR2 is FYNNEI. The V segment lost 3 bases and the J segment 7 bases; nucleotides outside the gene matches: 6. This CDR3 region has 15 residues. Details on this clone: Antigen: not known.

General study results and limits: Reportedly, diagnosis of cytomegalovirus status by the classifier showed high specificity and sensitivity. In the 120 or so validation repertoires, more than 85% of cluster scores exceeded 0, per a later analysis. Across donors, most TCRs were seen rarely, yet some public ones were widespread.

The receptor was derived from a woman between 18 and 29 years old in good health and CMV-seronegative. V and J are TRBV2 and TRBJ1-5; 10 bases align to TRBD1. What was sequenced was PBMCs. CDR3 bases: TGTGCCAGCAGTGACGGGGACAGGGGAGGGCAGCCCCAGCATTTT. It is translated as CASSDGDRGGQPQHF.